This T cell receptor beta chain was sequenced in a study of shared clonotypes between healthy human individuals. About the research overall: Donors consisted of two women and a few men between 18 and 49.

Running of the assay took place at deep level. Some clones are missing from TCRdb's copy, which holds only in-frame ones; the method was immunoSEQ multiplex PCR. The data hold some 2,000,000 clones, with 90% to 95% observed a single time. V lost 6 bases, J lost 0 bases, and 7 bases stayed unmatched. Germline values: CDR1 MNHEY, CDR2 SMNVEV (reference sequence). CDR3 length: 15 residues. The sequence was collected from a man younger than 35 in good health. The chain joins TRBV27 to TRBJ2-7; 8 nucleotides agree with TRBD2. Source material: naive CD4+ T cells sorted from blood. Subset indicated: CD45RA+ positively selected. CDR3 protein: CASSPGGVSSYEQYF. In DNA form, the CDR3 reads TGTGCCAGCAGCCCCGGGGGGGTTTCCTCCTACGAGCAGTACTTC.